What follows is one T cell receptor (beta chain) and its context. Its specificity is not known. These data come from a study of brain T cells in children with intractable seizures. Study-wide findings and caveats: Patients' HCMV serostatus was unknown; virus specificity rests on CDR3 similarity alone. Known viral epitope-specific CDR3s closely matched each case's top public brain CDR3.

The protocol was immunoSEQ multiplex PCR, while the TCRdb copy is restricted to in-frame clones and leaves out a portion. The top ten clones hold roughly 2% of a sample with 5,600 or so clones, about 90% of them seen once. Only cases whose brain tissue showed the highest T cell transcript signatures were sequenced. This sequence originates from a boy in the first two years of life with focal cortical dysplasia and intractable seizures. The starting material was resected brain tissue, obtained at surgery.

CDR3 DNA sequence: TGTGCCAGCAGTATAGGACCGCTACCCCTCCACTTT. Protein product: CASSIGPLPLHF. The V and J genes are TRBV12-3 or TRBV12-4 and TRBJ1-6; the D is unclear. The CDR3 consists of 12 residues. The germline V and J ends were trimmed by 5 bases and 12 bases, with 11 bases remaining between them.